These 30 T cell receptor beta chains originate from one sample sequenced in a study of shared clonotypes between healthy human individuals. Libraries were prepared by immunoSEQ multiplex PCR; TCRdb keeps only in-frame clonotypes and omits some of them. The sample lists around 2.1 million clones, nearly 97% occurring once. Sequenced material: naive CD4+ T cells sorted from blood. Subset of the sample: CD45RA+ positively selected. These receptors were obtained from a man aged 18 to 30 in good health.

This rearrangement joins TRBV10-1 to TRBJ1-5, with a weak D call TRBD1 (6 bases). The germline V and J ends were trimmed by 6 bases and 3 bases, with 12 bases remaining between them. The CDR3 totals 14 residues. CDR1 and CDR2 from the germline V gene are WNHNN and SYGVQD (reference sequence). The CDR3 region has the DNA TGCGCCAGCAGGGCCAGACAGGACAATCAGCCCCAGCATTTT. Translation: CASRARQDNQPQHF.

V usage is TRBV18 and J usage is TRBJ2-1; D is ambiguous. The CDR3 is made up of 14 amino acids. Germline assignment: CDR1 KGHSH and CDR2 LQKENI. V lost 1 base to trimming and J lost 7 bases, with 11 bases between them. The CDR3 region is CASSPQTRQNEQFF. The CDR3 DNA is TGTGCCAGCTCACCACAAACCCGTCAGAATGAGCAGTTCTTC.

The chain couples TRBV23-1 to TRBJ2-7; 12 bases fit TRBD1. TRBV23-1 is an ORF, with its function uncertain. V lost 2 bases and J lost 8; bases outside the gene matches: 7. This CDR3 spans 15 amino acids. The CDR3 bases are TGCGCCAGCAGTCAAAGGGACAGGGGGCTGACGAAGCAGTACTTC. It translates to CASSQRDRGLTKQYF.

This chain joins TRBV25-1 and TRBJ1-1; D is possibly TRBD1 (6 bases). The V end lost 6 bases, the J end lost 1 base, and 12 bases lay between the germline ends. Germline V gives CDR1 MGHDK, CDR2 SYGVNS. This CDR3 has 14 residues. This CDR3 is CASRPDSPNTEAFF. DNA of the CDR3: TGTGCCAGCAGGCCGGACAGTCCGAACACTGAAGCTTTCTTT.

This chain links TRBV7-9 with TRBJ1-5; D might be TRBD1 (5 bases). The CDR3 spans 15 residues. V was pared by 5 bases and J by 0 bases, with 11 bases between. In germline, CDR1 is SEHNR, CDR2 FQNEAQ (reference sequence). Written as DNA, the CDR3 is TGTGCCAGCAGCCAAGACAGTTATAGCAATCAGCCCCAGCATTTT. Encoded protein: CASSQDSYSNQPQHF.

J is TRBJ2-5 and V is TRBV18; TRBD1 agrees at 9 bases. The CDR3 has 15 residues. The V gene's germline CDR1 is KGHSH and CDR2 LQKENI. The junction had 5 bases not matched to a gene; V was cut back by 4 bases and J by 2 bases. In DNA form, the CDR3 reads TGTGCCAGCTCACACCGGGACAGGGTGCAAGAGACCCAGTACTTC. It codes for CASSHRDRVQETQYF.

The J gene is TRBJ1-6, the V gene TRBV19, with D uncertain. This CDR3 region has 15 residues. Trimming took 2 bases from V and 7 from J, leaving 12 bases between them. Germline V CDR1 and CDR2: LNHDA, SQIVND (reference sequence). CDR3 DNA: TGTGCCAGTAGTATAAAGGACCTAGGAAATTCACCCCTCCACTTT. Amino acids: CASSIKDLGNSPLHF. Drawing the rest from reference TRBV19 and TRBJ1-6, the complete variable domain is DGGITQSPKYLFRKEGQNVTLSCEQNLNHDAMYWYRQDPGQGLRLIYYSQIVNDFQKGDIAEGYSVSREKKESFPLTVTSAQKNPTAFYLCASSIKDLGNSPLHFGNGTRLTVT.

This rearrangement joins TRBV11-2 to TRBJ1-6; D is ambiguous. The CDR3 totals 16 residues. The germline CDR1 and CDR2 sequences are SGHAT and FQNNGV. Between the trimmed V and J ends, which lost 1 base and 0 bases, there was a span of 7 bases. The DNA for the CDR3 is TGTGCCAGCAGCTTAGGGCGAGACTCCTATAATTCACCCCTCCACTTT. It translates to CASSLGRDSYNSPLHF.

The chain has TRBV28 and TRBJ2-7; TRBD2 agrees at 7 bases. Germline V gene data show CDR1 as MDHEN and CDR2 as SYDVKM. The J segment lost 3 bases and the V segment lost 4 bases, leaving 12 bases of the junction unmatched. CDR3 size: 16 residues. The CDR3 reads CASSSYLSGGNYEQYF. The CDR3 nucleotides are TGTGCCAGCAGTTCGTATCTTTCGGGGGGAAACTACGAGCAGTACTTC. The full variable domain, in which reference TRBV28 and TRBJ2-7 provide the parts outside the CDR3, is DVKVTQSSRYLVKRTGEKVFLECVQDMDHENMFWYRQDPGLGLRLIYFSYDVKMKEKGDIPEGYSVSREKKERFSLILESASTNQTSMYLCASSSYLSGGNYEQYFGPGTRLTVT.

The J gene is TRBJ2-7, the V gene TRBV18; TRBD2 matches 12 bases. Per the germline V gene, CDR1 is KGHSH and CDR2 is LQKENI. This CDR3 has 16 residues. Losses at the gene ends were 0 bases for V and 2 bases for J; bases not matched to a gene: 2. The CDR3 nucleotides read TGTGCCAGCTCACCACCGACTAGCGGGAGCACCTACGAGCAGTACTTC. It is translated as CASSPPTSGSTYEQYF.

The chain is built from TRBV2 and TRBJ2-1; 7 positions match TRBD2. The germline V gene has CDR1 SNHLY and CDR2 FYNNEI. The CDR3 contains 16 residues. V shed 3 bases and J 0 bases; nucleotides not matched to a gene: 5. The CDR3 DNA reads TGTGCCAGCAGTGATTGGGCGGGAGACTCCTACAATGAGCAGTTCTTC. Translation gives CASSDWAGDSYNEQFF.

The chain carries TRBV5-4 and TRBJ2-2, with TRBD1 as a possible D gene (6 bases). Trimming shortened V by 1 base and J by 0 bases, and 10 bases separated the two germline ends. Germline-derived CDR1 and CDR2 are SGHNT and YYREEE (reference sequence). CDR3 length equals 16 residues. The DNA of the CDR3 is TGTGCCAGCAGCTTGCCGACAGGATCGAACACCGGGGAGCTGTTTTTT. Translated, it gives CASSLPTGSNTGELFF.

The chain has TRBV10-1 and TRBJ2-6; 7 bases fit TRBD1. This CDR3 contains 17 residues. J gave up 0 bases and V 3 bases, and 5 bases lay outside the gene matches. Germline-derived CDR1 and CDR2 are WNHNN and SYGVQD (reference sequence). The CDR3 DNA reads TGCGCCAGCAGTGAAGTGGGACAGTCCTCTGGGGCCAACGTCCTGACTTTC. Protein product: CASSEVGQSSGANVLTF.

This chain joins TRBV7-2 and TRBJ1-2; no clear D gene. V lost 0 bases, J lost 4 bases, and 15 bases lay in between. The germline CDR1 and CDR2 sequences are SGHTA and FQGNSA. The CDR3 loop spans 16 amino acids. The CDR3 protein is CASSLARGSGRYGYTF. CDR3 bases: TGTGCCAGCAGCTTAGCGCGGGGATCCGGTCGCTATGGCTACACCTTC.

The rearrangement joins TRBV4-1 to TRBJ2-3, with 11 bases matching TRBD2. This CDR3 comprises 16 residues. Germline CDR1 is MGHRA and CDR2 is YSYEKL. The junction had 5 bases not matched to a gene; V was cut back by 3 bases and J by 3 bases. The CDR3 protein is CASSQQASGGTDTQYF. CDR3 coding DNA: TGCGCCAGCAGCCAGCAGGCTAGCGGGGGGACAGATACGCAGTATTTT.

The chain employs TRBV19 and TRBJ1-5; TRBD1 is a possible D gene (5 bases). Germline loops: CDR1 LNHDA, CDR2 SQIVND (reference sequence). V was clipped by 6 bases and J by 1 base, with 13 bases between them. The CDR3 has 15 residues. The CDR3 is CASSQEGLSNQPQHF. The CDR3 bases are TGTGCCAGTAGCCAAGAGGGACTCAGCAATCAGCCCCAGCATTTT.

V and J are TRBV7-9 and TRBJ1-2; D perhaps matches TRBD1 (6 bases). This CDR3 has 14 amino acids. The ends were cut back, 5 bases at V and 3 bases at J, with 13 bases in the middle. Germline V gene lookup returns CDR1 SEHNR and CDR2 FQNEAQ (reference sequence). This CDR3 is CASSRGGTYYGYTF. The CDR3 nucleotides read TGTGCCAGCAGCCGAGGGGGGACATACTATGGCTACACCTTC.

The gene calls are TRBV30 and TRBJ2-7; no firm D call. Per germline, CDR1 GTSNPN and CDR2 SVGIG (reference sequence). Trimming left V 3 bases short and J 3 bases short, with 9 bases between. This CDR3 has 12 residues. Here the CDR3 reads CAWRGSHYEQYF. DNA for the CDR3: TGTGCCTGGAGAGGGTCACACTACGAGCAGTACTTC.

V usage is TRBV5-8 and J usage is TRBJ1-5; no clear D gene. CDR3 length equals 15 residues. The V gene lost 2 bases and the J gene lost 0 bases, with 9 bases spanning the gap. Germline V CDR1 and CDR2: SGHTS, YDEGEE. In DNA, the CDR3 is TGTGCCAGCAGCTTCGAGCCTTATAGCAATCAGCCCCAGCATTTT. It yields the protein CASSFEPYSNQPQHF.

The J gene is TRBJ2-1, the V gene TRBV20-1; tentatively, D is TRBD2 (5 bases). CDR1 is DFQATT and CDR2 is SNEGSKA in the germline V gene (reference sequence). The CDR3 has 10 amino acids. With 6 bases removed from V and 8 bases from J, the gap between germline ends came to 8 bases. As DNA, the CDR3 is TGCAGTGCCTCGGAGGATGAGCAGTTCTTC. Translated: CSASEDEQFF.

As to this clone: The sample holds other DNA sequences that translate to the same CDR3. V usage is TRBV18 and J usage is TRBJ1-2, with TRBD1 as a possible D gene (5 bases). Germline V gene sequence: CDR1 KGHSH, CDR2 LQKENI. This CDR3 region has 14 residues. Trimming left V 6 bases short and J 5 bases short, with 16 bases between. The CDR3 nucleotides read TGTGCCAGCTCCCCGGGACGGAGATCTTATGGCTACACCTTC. Amino acid sequence: CASSPGRRSYGYTF. Supplemented by reference TRBV18 and TRBJ1-2, the full variable domain reads NAGVMQNPRHLVRRRGQEARLRCSPMKGHSHVYWYRQLPEEGLKFMVYLQKENIIDESGMPKERFSAEFPKEGPSILRIQQVVRGDSAAYFCASSPGRRSYGYTFGSGTRLTVV.

This chain uses TRBV2 with TRBJ2-7; D tentatively reads TRBD1 or TRBD2 (5 bases each). The ends were cut back, 6 bases at V and 1 base at J, with 10 bases in the middle. Germline V gene sequence: CDR1 SNHLY, CDR2 FYNNEI. The CDR3 spans 13 residues. CDR3: CASRGWGSYEQYF. In DNA form, the CDR3 reads TGTGCCAGCAGAGGTTGGGGGTCCTACGAGCAGTACTTC.

The chain recombines TRBV18 with TRBJ1-4; 9 bases match TRBD1. CDR3 length: 14 amino acids. The V gene end was trimmed by 5 bases and the J gene end by 8 bases; junction bases not matched to a gene: 6. Per the germline V gene, CDR1 is KGHSH and CDR2 is LQKENI. The CDR3 region is CASSTGTGNEKLFF. DNA of the CDR3: TGTGCCAGCTCAACCGGGACAGGGAACGAAAAACTGTTTTTT.

The V and J genes are TRBV27 and TRBJ1-1; D gene ambiguous. With 3 bases removed from V and 14 bases from J, the gap between germline ends came to 19 bases. Germline CDR1 is MNHEY and CDR2 is SMNVEV (reference sequence). The CDR3 runs 13 residues. The CDR3 DNA reads TGTGCCAGCAGTTTTTCAAAATCTTTCTCCGAATTCTTT. This gives the protein CASSFSKSFSEFF.

The chain uses TRBV20-1 and TRBJ2-2; D uncertain. V was cut by 5 bases and J by 8 bases, with 9 bases left in between. Germline loops: CDR1 DFQATT, CDR2 SNEGSKA (reference sequence). The CDR3 length is 11 residues. The CDR3 protein is CSAHAPGELFF. CDR3 nucleotides: TGCAGTGCTCACGCCCCGGGGGAGCTGTTTTTT.

This clone was counted once. The V and J genes are TRBV4-1 and TRBJ2-1, with 7 bases lining up with TRBD1. This CDR3 has 18 amino acids. Germline V lookup: CDR1 MGHRA, CDR2 YSYEKL. V was pared by 0 bases and J by 2 bases, with 10 bases of the junction left unmatched. In nucleotides, the CDR3 is TGCGCCAGCAGCCAAGATCAGGGCAGGGGGATCCCCTACAATGAGCAGTTCTTC. Encoded protein: CASSQDQGRGIPYNEQFF.

The rearrangement uses TRBV2 and TRBJ1-1; D unclear. The CDR3 runs to 13 residues. The germline V gene encodes CDR1 SNHLY and CDR2 FYNNEI. Trimming stripped 7 bases from V and 1 base from J, with 10 bases between. As DNA, the CDR3 is TGTGCCAGCACCCAGCGGGAGAACACTGAAGCTTTCTTT. Translated: CASTQRENTEAFF.

The chain has TRBV5-5 and TRBJ2-4, with a weak D call TRBD2 (6 bases). The V gene lost 0 bases and the J gene lost 0 bases, with 13 bases spanning the gap. CDR1 is SGHKS, CDR2 YYEKEE, per germline (reference sequence). CDR3 length: 17 amino acids. The CDR3 DNA follows: TGTGCCAGCAGCTTGGAGGGAGGCAGTTCAGCCAAAAACATTCAGTACTTC. Residues: CASSLEGGSSAKNIQYF.

The chain joins TRBV2 to TRBJ2-2, with 8 bases matching TRBD1. The CDR3 has 14 amino acids. Losses at the gene ends were 7 bases for V and 7 bases for J; bases not matched to a gene: 8. Germline loops: CDR1 SNHLY, CDR2 FYNNEI. The CDR3 sequence: CASTGGPPGGELFF. The CDR3, as DNA: TGTGCCAGCACAGGGGGCCCCCCTGGCGGGGAGCTGTTTTTT. Full variable domain (remainder filled in from reference TRBV2 and TRBJ2-2): EPEVTQTPSHQVTQMGQEVILRCVPISNHLYFYWYRQILGQKVEFLVSFYNNEISEKSEIFDDQFSVERPDGSNFTLKIRSTKLEDSAMYFCASTGGPPGGELFFGEGSRLTVL.

V is TRBV5-1 and J is TRBJ2-1; D is possibly TRBD1 (6 bases). This CDR3 spans 16 amino acids. V lost 0 bases, J lost 0 bases, and 10 bases lay in between. Germline V gives CDR1 SGHRS, CDR2 YFSETQ. The chain's CDR3 is CASSLGQESSYNEQFF. CDR3 in DNA: TGCGCCAGCAGCTTGGGACAGGAGAGCTCCTACAATGAGCAGTTCTTC.